This T cell receptor (beta chain) was documented in a study of T cell responses to AZD1222 COVID-19 vaccine. Overall study results and limits: Baseline serostatus was positive in only six AZD1222 recipients. Donors were chiefly white British, with a greater number of females, and clonal diversity was perhaps underestimated.

On this clone: Its antigen remains unidentified.

Using immunoSEQ multiplex PCR, the repertoire was profiled, and TCRdb retains in-frame clones only, with some absent. This sample has about 120,000 clones, with 92% found just once. With 5 bases clipped from V and 4 bases from J, the junction kept 2 bases outside the gene matches. Germline V gene data show CDR1 as MNHEY and CDR2 as SMNVEV (reference sequence). The CDR3 loop spans 14 amino acids. V is TRBV27 and J is TRBJ1-6; TRBD1 matches 7 bases. The receptor was derived from an adult in good health. This specimen consisted of peripheral blood, obtained on day 0 of AZD1222 vaccination. The CDR3 DNA reads TGTGCCAGCAGTGTACAGGGGTATAATTCACCCCTCCACTTT. Its protein is CASSVQGYNSPLHF.